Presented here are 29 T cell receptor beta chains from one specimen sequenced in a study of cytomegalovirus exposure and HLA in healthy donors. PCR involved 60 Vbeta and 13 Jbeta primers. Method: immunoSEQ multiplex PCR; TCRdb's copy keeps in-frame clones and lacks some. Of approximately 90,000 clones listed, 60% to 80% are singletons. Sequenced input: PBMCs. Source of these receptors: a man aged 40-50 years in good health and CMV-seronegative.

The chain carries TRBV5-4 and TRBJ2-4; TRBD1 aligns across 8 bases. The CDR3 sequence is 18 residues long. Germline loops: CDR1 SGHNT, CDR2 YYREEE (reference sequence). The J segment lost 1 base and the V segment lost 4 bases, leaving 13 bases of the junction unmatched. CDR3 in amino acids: CASSPYERRQGAKNIQYF. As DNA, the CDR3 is TGTGCCAGCAGCCCATATGAAAGGAGACAGGGGGCCAAAAACATTCAGTACTTC.

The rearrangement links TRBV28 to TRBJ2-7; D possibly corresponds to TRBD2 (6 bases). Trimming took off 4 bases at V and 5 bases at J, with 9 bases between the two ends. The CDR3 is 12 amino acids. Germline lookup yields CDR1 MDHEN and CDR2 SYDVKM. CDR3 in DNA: TGTGCCAGCAGTTGGGCTAGCGACGAGCAGTACTTC. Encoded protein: CASSWASDEQYF. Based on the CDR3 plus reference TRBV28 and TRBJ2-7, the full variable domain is DVKVTQSSRYLVKRTGEKVFLECVQDMDHENMFWYRQDPGLGLRLIYFSYDVKMKEKGDIPEGYSVSREKKERFSLILESASTNQTSMYLCASSWASDEQYFGPGTRLTVT.

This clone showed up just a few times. Here the CDR3 reads CASSLGLADQYF. DNA for the CDR3: TGTGCCAGCAGCTTGGGACTAGCCGACCAGTACTTC. This chain uses TRBV5-5 with TRBJ2-7, with 7 bases aligning to TRBD2. With 0 bases clipped from V and 10 bases from J, the junction kept 4 bases outside the gene matches. Germline loops: CDR1 SGHKS, CDR2 YYEKEE (reference sequence). This CDR3 is built from 12 residues.

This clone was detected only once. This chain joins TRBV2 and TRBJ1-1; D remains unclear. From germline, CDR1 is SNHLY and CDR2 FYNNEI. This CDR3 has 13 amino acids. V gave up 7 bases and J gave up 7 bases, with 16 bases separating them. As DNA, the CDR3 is TGTGCCAGCACGGAACGGAGGGAAGATGAAGCTTTCTTT. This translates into CASTERREDEAFF.

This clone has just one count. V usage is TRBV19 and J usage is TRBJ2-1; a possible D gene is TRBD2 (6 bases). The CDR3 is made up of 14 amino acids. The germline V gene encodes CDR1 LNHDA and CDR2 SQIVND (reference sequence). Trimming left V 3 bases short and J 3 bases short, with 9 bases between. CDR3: CASSIGGLYNEQFF. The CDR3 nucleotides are TGTGCCAGTAGTATCGGGGGACTCTACAATGAGCAGTTCTTC.

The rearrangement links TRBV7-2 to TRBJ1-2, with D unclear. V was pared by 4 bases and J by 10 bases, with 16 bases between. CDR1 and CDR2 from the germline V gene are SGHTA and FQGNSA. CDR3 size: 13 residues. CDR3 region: CASSSTSGVDYTF. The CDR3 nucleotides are TGTGCCAGCAGCTCTACTTCCGGGGTGGACTACACCTTC. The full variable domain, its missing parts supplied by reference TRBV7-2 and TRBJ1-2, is GAGVSQSPSNKVTEKGKDVELRCDPISGHTALYWYRQSLGQGLEFLIYFQGNSAPDKSGLPSDRFSAERTGGSVSTLTIQRTQQEDSAVYLCASSSTSGVDYTFGSGTRLTVV.

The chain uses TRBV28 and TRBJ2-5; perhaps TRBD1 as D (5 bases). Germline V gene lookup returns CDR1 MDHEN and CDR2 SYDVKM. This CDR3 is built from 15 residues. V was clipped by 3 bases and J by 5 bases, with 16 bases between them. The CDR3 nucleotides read TGTGCCAGCAGTTTGGTGTCAATAGCAGGGGAGACCCAGTACTTC. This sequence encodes CASSLVSIAGETQYF.

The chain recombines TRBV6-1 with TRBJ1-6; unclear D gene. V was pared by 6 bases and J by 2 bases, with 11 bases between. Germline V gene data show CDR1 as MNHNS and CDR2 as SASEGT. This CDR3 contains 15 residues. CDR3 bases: TGTGCCAGCAGAGCCCTCGGGACCTATAATTCACCCCTCCACTTT. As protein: CASRALGTYNSPLHF.

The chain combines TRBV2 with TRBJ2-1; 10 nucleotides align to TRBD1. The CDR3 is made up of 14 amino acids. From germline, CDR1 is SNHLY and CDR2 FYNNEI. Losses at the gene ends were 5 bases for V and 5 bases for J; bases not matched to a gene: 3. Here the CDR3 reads CASSRDRGDNEQFF. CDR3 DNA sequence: TGTGCCAGCAGTAGGGACAGGGGAGACAATGAGCAGTTCTTC. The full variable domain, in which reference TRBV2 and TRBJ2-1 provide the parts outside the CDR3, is EPEVTQTPSHQVTQMGQEVILRCVPISNHLYFYWYRQILGQKVEFLVSFYNNEISEKSEIFDDQFSVERPDGSNFTLKIRSTKLEDSAMYFCASSRDRGDNEQFFGPGTRLTVL.

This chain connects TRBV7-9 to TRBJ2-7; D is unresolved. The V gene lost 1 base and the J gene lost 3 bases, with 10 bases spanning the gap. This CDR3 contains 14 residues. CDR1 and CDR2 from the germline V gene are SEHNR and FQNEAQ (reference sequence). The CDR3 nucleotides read TGTGCCAGCAGCTTAGATCTACGGAGCTACGAGCAGTACTTC. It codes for CASSLDLRSYEQYF.

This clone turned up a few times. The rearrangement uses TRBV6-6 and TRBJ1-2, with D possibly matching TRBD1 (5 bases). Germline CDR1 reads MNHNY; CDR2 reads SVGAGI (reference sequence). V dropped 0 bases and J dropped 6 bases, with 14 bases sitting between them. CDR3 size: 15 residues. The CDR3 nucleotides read TGTGCCAGCAGTTACTCGGACGGGGGGATAAATGGCTACACCTTC. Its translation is CASSYSDGGINGYTF.

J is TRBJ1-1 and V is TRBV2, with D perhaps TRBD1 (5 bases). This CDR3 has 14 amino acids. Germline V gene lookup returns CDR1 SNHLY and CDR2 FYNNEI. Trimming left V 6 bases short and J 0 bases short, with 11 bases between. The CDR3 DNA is TGTGCCAGCAGCGCAATACAGGTGAACACTGAAGCTTTCTTT. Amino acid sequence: CASSAIQVNTEAFF.

The CDR3 region has the DNA TGCGCCAGCAGCCTCCTAGGCCCGGGGGAGACCCAGTACTTC. This encodes CASSLLGPGETQYF. The chain joins TRBV5-1 to TRBJ2-5; a weak D match, TRBD2 (5 bases). Trimming left V 4 bases short and J 5 bases short, with 15 bases between. Germline V lookup: CDR1 SGHRS, CDR2 YFSETQ. The CDR3 is made up of 14 amino acids.

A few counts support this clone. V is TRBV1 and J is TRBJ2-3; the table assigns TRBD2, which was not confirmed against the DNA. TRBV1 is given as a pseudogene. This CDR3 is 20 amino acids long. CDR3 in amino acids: CTSSQDLTSGPQSSTDTQYF. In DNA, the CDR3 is TGCACCAGCAGCCAAGATCTGACTAGCGGGCCGCAATCTAGCACAGATACGCAGTATTTT.

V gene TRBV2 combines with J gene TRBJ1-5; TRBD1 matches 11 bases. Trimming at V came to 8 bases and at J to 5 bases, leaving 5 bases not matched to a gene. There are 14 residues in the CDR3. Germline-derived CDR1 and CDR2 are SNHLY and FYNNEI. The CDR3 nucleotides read TGTGCCAGCTCTGGACAGGGGGCTTATCAGCCCCAGCATTTT. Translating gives CASSGQGAYQPQHF.

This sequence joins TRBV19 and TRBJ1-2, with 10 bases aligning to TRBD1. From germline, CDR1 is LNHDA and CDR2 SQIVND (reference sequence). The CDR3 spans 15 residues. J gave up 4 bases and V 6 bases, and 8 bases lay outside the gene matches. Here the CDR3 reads CASSETGGPLYGYTF. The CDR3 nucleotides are TGTGCCAGTAGCGAGACAGGGGGCCCCCTCTATGGCTACACCTTC.

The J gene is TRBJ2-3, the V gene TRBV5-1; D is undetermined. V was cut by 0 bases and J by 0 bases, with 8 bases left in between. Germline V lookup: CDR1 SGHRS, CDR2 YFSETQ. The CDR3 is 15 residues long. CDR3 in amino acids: CASSLVSGSTDTQYF. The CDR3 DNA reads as TGCGCCAGCAGCTTGGTGTCGGGTAGCACAGATACGCAGTATTTT.

In DNA, the CDR3 is TGTGCCAGCTCACCTAGGGACAGGGACTACGAGCAGTACTTC. It specifies CASSPRDRDYEQYF. The chain carries TRBV18 and TRBJ2-7; 9 bases match TRBD1. The ends lost 3 bases at V and 3 bases at J; junction bases unmatched: 3. Germline V lookup: CDR1 KGHSH, CDR2 LQKENI. The CDR3 is 14 amino acids.

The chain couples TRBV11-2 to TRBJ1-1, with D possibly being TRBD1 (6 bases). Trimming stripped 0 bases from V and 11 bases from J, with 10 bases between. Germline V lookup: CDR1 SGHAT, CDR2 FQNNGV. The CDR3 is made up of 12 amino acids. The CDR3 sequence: CASSLETGRAFF. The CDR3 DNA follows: TGTGCCAGCAGCTTAGAGACAGGTAGGGCTTTCTTT.

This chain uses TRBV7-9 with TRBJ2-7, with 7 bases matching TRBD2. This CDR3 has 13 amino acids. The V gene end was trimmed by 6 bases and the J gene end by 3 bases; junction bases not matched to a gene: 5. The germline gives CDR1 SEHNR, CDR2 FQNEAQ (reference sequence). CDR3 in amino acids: CASSKGGGYEQYF. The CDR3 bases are TGTGCCAGCAGTAAGGGCGGGGGCTACGAGCAGTACTTC.

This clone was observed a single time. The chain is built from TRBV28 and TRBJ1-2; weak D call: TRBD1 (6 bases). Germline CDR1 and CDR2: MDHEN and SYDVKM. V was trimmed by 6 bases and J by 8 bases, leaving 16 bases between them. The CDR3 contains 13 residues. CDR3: CASRLTGSFGYTF. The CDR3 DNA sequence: TGTGCCAGCAGGTTGACAGGCAGTTTCGGCTACACCTTC.

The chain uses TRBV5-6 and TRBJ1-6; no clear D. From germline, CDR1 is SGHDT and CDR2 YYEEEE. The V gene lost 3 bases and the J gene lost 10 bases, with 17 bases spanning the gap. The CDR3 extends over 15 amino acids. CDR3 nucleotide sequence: TGTGCCAGCAGCTCAGTCAGGAGGCGGACCTCACCCCTCCACTTT. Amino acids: CASSSVRRRTSPLHF.

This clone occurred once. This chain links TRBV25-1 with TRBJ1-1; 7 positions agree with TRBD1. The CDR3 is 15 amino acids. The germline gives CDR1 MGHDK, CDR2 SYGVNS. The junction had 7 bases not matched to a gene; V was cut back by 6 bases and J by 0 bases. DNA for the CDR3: TGTGCCAGCAGGGGTTCCGGGACAGTGAACACTGAAGCTTTCTTT. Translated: CASRGSGTVNTEAFF.

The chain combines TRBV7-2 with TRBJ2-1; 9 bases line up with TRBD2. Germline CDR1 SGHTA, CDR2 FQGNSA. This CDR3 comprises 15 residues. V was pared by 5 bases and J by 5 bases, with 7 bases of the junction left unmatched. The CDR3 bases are TGTGCCAGCAGCCCATCTAGCGGGAACCACAATGAGCAGTTCTTC. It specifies CASSPSSGNHNEQFF.

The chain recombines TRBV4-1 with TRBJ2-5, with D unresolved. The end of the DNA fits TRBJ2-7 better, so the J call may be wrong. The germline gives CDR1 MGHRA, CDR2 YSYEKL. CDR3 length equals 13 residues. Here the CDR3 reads CASSQARNYEQYF. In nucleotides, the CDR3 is TGCGCCAGCAGCCAAGCACGGAACTACGAGCAGTACTTC.

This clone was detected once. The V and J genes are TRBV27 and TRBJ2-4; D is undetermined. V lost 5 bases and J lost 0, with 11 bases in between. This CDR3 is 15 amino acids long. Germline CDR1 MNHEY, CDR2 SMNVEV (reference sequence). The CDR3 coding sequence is TGTGCCAGCAGTGGATCTGGAGTAGCCAAAAACATTCAGTACTTC. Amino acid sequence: CASSGSGVAKNIQYF.

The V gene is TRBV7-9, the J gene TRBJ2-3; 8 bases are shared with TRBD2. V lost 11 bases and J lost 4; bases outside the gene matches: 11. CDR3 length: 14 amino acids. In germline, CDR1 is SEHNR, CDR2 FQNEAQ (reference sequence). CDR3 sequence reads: CAYPGGSQSDTQYF. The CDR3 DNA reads TGTGCCTACCCGGGAGGGAGTCAGTCAGATACGCAGTATTTT.

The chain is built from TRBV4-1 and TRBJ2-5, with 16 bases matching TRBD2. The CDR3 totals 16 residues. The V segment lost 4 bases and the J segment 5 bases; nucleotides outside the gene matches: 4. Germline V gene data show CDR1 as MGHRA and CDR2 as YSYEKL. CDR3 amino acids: CASSLGTSGGGETQYF. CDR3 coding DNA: TGCGCCAGCAGCCTGGGGACTAGCGGGGGGGGCGAGACCCAGTACTTC.

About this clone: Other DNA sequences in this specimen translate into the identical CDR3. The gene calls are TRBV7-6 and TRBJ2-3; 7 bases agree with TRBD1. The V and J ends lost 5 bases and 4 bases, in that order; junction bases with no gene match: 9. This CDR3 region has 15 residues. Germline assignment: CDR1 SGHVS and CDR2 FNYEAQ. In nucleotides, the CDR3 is TGTGCCAGCAGCAACAGGGGAGCGCATGCAGATACGCAGTATTTT. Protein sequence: CASSNRGAHADTQYF. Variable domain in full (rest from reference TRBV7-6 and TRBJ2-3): GAGVSQSPRYKVTKRGQDVALRCDPISGHVSLYWYRQALGQGPEFLTYFNYEAQQDKSGLPNDRFSAERPEGSISTLTIQRTEQRDSAMYRCASSNRGAHADTQYFGPGTRLTVL.